What follows are 3 T cell receptor beta chains derived from one specimen sequenced in a study of blood T cell repertoires in COVID-19 (dated by TCRdb to the early 2020s). Library construction relied on the immunoSEQ multiplex PCR assay. Sourced from immuneACCESS, this table was stored by TCRdb with only in-frame sequences that have V and J called. A share of the clones is absent; for the studies checked, an unresolved V gene accounts for under half, and the remainder has no known explanation. Counted in this sample were 65,000 to 95,000 clones; roughly 90% of them appeared once. In total, the top ten clones hold around 2.8% of the sample. Sequenced input: peripheral blood. The receptor set was obtained from a man aged 65 to 85 with active or convalescent COVID-19.

This clone was seen once. The chain recombines TRBV19 with TRBJ2-7; 7 nucleotides align to TRBD1. The germline V gene has CDR1 LNHDA and CDR2 SQIVND (reference sequence). The length of the CDR3 is 14 residues. With V trimmed by 5 bases and J by 6 bases, 10 bases remained unmatched. The CDR3: CASSPGTAWIEQYF. The CDR3 bases are TGTGCCAGTAGTCCCGGGACAGCATGGATCGAGCAGTACTTC.

The gene calls are TRBV7-3 and TRBJ1-1; D gene unclear. V lost 4 bases and J 1 base, leaving 7 bases between the germline ends. Germline-derived CDR1 and CDR2 are SGHTA and FQGTGA. This CDR3 has 13 residues. CDR3: CASSSIPNTEAFF. CDR3 DNA sequence: TGTGCCAGCAGCTCCATTCCGAACACTGAAGCTTTCTTT.

The J gene is TRBJ2-3, the V gene TRBV18; 11 bases agree with TRBD2. Germline loops: CDR1 KGHSH, CDR2 LQKENI. The CDR3 spans 17 residues. V lost 4 bases and J lost 4; bases outside the gene matches: 10. The CDR3 DNA reads TGTGCCAGCTCACGTCGACTAGCGGGGACAAATGCAGATACGCAGTATTTT. Protein product: CASSRRLAGTNADTQYF.